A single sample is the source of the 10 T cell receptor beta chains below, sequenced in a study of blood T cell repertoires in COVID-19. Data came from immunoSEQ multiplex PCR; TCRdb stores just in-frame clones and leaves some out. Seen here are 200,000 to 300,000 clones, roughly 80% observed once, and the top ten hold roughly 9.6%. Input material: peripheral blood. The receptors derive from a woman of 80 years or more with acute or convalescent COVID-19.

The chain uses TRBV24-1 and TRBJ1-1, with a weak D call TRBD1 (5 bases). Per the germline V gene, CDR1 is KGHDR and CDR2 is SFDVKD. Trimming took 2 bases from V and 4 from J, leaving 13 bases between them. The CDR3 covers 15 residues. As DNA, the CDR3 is TGTGCCACCAGTGATTCTAGGGGAAGAGGCACTGAAGCTTTCTTT. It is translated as CATSDSRGRGTEAFF.

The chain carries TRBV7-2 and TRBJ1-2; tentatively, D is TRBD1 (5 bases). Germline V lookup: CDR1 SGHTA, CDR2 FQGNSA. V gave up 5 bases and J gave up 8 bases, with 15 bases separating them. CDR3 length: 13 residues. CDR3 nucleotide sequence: TGTGCCAGCAGCCCGAGCAGGGTTGGAGGCTACACCTTC. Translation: CASSPSRVGGYTF. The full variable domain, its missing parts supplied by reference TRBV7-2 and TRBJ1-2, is GAGVSQSPSNKVTEKGKDVELRCDPISGHTALYWYRQSLGQGLEFLIYFQGNSAPDKSGLPSDRFSAERTGGSVSTLTIQRTQQEDSAVYLCASSPSRVGGYTFGSGTRLTVV.

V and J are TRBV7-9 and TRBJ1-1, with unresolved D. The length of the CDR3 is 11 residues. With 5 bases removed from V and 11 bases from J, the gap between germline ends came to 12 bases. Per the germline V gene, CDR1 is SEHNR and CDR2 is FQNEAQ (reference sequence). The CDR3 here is CASSLDGVAFF. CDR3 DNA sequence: TGTGCCAGCAGCCTGGACGGGGTGGCTTTCTTT.

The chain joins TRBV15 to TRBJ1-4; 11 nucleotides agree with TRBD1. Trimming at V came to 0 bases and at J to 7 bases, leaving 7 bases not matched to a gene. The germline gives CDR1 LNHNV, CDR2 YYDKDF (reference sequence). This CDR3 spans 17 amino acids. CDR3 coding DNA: TGTGCCACCAGCAGAGAAGGGGTGGGGACAGGGGGTGAAAAACTGTTTTTT. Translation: CATSREGVGTGGEKLFF.

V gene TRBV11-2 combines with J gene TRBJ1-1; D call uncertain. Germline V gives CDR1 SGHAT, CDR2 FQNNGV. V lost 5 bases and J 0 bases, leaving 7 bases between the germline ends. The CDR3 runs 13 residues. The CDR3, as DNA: TGTGCCAGCAGCCTAACAGTGAACACTGAAGCTTTCTTT. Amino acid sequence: CASSLTVNTEAFF.

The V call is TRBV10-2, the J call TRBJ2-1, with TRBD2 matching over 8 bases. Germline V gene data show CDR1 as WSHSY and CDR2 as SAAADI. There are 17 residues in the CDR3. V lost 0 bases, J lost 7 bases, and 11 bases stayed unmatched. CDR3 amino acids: CASSESRGAGAGNEQFF. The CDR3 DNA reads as TGCGCCAGCAGTGAGTCGAGGGGAGCGGGGGCCGGAAATGAGCAGTTCTTC.

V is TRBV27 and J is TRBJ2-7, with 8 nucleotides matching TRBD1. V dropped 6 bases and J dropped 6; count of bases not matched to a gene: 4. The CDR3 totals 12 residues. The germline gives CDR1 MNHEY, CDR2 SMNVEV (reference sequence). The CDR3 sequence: CASSRGQGEQYF. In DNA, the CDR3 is TGTGCCAGCAGCAGAGGACAGGGCGAGCAGTACTTC.

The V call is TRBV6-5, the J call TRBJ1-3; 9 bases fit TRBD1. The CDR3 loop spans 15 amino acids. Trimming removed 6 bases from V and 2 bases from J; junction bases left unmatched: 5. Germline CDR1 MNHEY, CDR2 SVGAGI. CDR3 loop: CASRGRDRAGNTIYF. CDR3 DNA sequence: TGTGCCAGCAGGGGCCGGGACAGGGCTGGAAACACCATATATTTT.

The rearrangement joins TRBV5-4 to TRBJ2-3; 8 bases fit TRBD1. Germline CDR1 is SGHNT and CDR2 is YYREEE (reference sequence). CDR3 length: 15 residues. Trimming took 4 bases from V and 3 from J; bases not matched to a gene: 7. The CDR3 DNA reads TGTGCCAGCAGCCCGGACAGGGCAACAACAGATACGCAGTATTTT. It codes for CASSPDRATTDTQYF.

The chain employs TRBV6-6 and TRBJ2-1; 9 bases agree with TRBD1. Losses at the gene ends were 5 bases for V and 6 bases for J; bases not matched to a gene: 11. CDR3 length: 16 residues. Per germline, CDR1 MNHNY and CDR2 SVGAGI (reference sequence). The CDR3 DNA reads TGTGCCAGCAGTCCCCAACAGGGGGCTACAGGCAATGAGCAGTTCTTC. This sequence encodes CASSPQQGATGNEQFF.